Given below is one T cell receptor (beta chain) in context. Its antigen is currently unknown. The PCR ran on 60 Vbeta and 13 Jbeta primers. Assay: immunoSEQ multiplex PCR; the TCRdb copy retains only in-frame clones and omits some. The sample yields fewer than 200,000 clones, over 80% seen once. The record originates from a study of cytomegalovirus exposure and HLA in healthy donors. Points from the study as a whole: In a later analysis, a missense DCLRE1C variant was linked to TCR beta V- and J-gene trimming.

From germline, CDR1 is SGHRS and CDR2 YFSETQ. The CDR3 runs to 15 residues. V dropped 0 bases and J dropped 4; count of bases not matched to a gene: 1. The TCR originated in a male donor in good health and CMV-seronegative. The sample consisted of PBMCs. This chain connects TRBV5-1 to TRBJ2-1, with 10 nucleotides matching TRBD2. CDR3 in amino acids: CASSLGTSGYNEQFF. The CDR3 nucleotides read TGCGCCAGCAGCTTGGGGACTAGCGGATACAATGAGCAGTTCTTC.